This T cell receptor beta chain was identified in a study of vaccination and CD4 T cells after COVID-19. The sample's time point: late sampling 161 to 241 days after vaccination in three convalescent patients. CDR1 DFQATT and CDR2 SNEGSKA come from the germline V gene (reference sequence). CDR3 length: 14 residues. V gave up 6 bases and J gave up 10 bases; unmatched junction bases: 10. This clonotype was counted a few times. TCRdb reanalysed the PCR reads using MiXCR and keeps one entry per CDR3 protein. The repertoire consists of approximately 40,000 distinct CDR3 sequences, with around 39% occurring once and the leading ten covering under 6.5%.

This receptor was taken from a human donor who had recovered from COVID-19. The chain couples TRBV20-1 to TRBJ2-3; 13 bases match TRBD2. Here the sequenced sample was CD4+ T cells from blood, taken about 7 months after SARS-CoV-2 vaccination. The CDR3 spells CSAKMGLAGRAQYF. In nucleotides, the CDR3 is TGCAGTGCGAAGATGGGACTAGCGGGAAGGGCGCAGTATTTT.